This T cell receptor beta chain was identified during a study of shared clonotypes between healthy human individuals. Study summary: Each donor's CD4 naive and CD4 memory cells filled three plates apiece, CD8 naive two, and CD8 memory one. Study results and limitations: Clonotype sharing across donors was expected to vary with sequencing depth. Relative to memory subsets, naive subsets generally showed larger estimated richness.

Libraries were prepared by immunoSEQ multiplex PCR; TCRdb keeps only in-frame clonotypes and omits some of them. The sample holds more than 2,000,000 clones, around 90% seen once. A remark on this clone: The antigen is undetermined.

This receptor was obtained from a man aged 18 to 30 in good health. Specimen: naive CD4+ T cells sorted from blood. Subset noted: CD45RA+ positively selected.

This CDR3 reads CASSSALAGPRDTQYF. The CDR3, as DNA: TGCGCCAGCAGCTCGGCCTTAGCGGGGCCGAGAGATACGCAGTATTTT. This chain joins TRBV5-1 and TRBJ2-3, with 8 bases identical to TRBD2. Germline V gene data show CDR1 as SGHRS and CDR2 as YFSETQ. V lost 3 bases, J lost 5 bases, and 11 bases stayed unmatched. The CDR3 spans 16 residues.